The 22 T cell receptor beta chains below were found in one sample sequenced in a study of PD-L1 blockade in urothelial cancer. Indicated time point: pretreatment peripheral blood. TCRdb keeps only in-frame clones here, not all; method: immunoSEQ multiplex PCR. The sample yields tens of thousands of clones, approximately 86% seen once. Material: PBMCs, obtained around atezolizumab (anti-PD-L1) treatment. The receptors stem from a man aged 55 to 70 with urothelial cancer.

The chain has TRBV18 and TRBJ2-3; 8 positions match TRBD1. The CDR3 sequence is 15 residues long. Germline-derived CDR1 and CDR2 are KGHSH and LQKENI. With 2 bases clipped from V and 8 bases from J, the junction kept 9 bases outside the gene matches. The DNA of the CDR3 is TGTGCCAGCTCACCAGTAAGGGACAGGATCGGTACGCAGTATTTT. Its protein product is CASSPVRDRIGTQYF.

The J gene is TRBJ2-5, the V gene TRBV6-4; TRBD1 matches at 10 bases. Germline CDR1 MRHNA, CDR2 SNTAGT. J lost 5 bases, V lost 7 bases, and 4 bases had no gene match. The CDR3 has 13 residues. For the CDR3, the DNA is TGTGCCAGCAATGGGACAGGGGATGAGACCCAGTACTTC. Its translation: CASNGTGDETQYF.

This clone appeared a single time. V gene TRBV11-2 combines with J gene TRBJ1-3; D unresolved. Germline-derived CDR1 and CDR2 are SGHAT and FQNNGV. The CDR3 has 16 residues. With 2 bases removed from V and 0 bases from J, the gap between germline ends came to 11 bases. CDR3 nucleotides: TGTGCCAGCAGCTTAAGTGGTCTGAGCTCTGGAAACACCATATATTTT. Its translation: CASSLSGLSSGNTIYF.

The V and J genes are TRBV6-5 and TRBJ1-6, with a weak D call TRBD1 (6 bases). CDR1 is MNHEY and CDR2 is SVGAGI in the germline V gene. CDR3 length: 14 amino acids. Trimming cost V 4 bases and J 11 bases, with 15 bases left between them. The CDR3 loop is CASSLRQDWTPLHF. The CDR3 coding sequence is TGTGCCAGCAGTTTACGACAGGATTGGACACCCCTCCACTTT.

This chain connects TRBV5-8 to TRBJ2-5; TRBD1 agrees at 8 bases. CDR3 length equals 16 residues. Germline values: CDR1 SGHTS, CDR2 YDEGEE. Germline trimming cut 4 bases from V and 0 bases from J; bases unmatched to any gene: 8. DNA of the CDR3: TGTGCCAGCAGCAGTGGGGGGACAGGCGACCAAGAGACCCAGTACTTC. It translates to CASSSGGTGDQETQYF.

The chain couples TRBV10-1 to TRBJ2-1; D ambiguous. Germline V gives CDR1 WNHNN, CDR2 SYGVQD (reference sequence). CDR3 length: 13 amino acids. V lost 6 bases to trimming and J lost 3 bases, with 9 bases between them. The CDR3 loop reads CASSVTGYNEQFF. The CDR3 nucleotides are TGCGCCAGCAGCGTGACGGGCTACAATGAGCAGTTCTTC.

This chain uses TRBV2 with TRBJ2-4, with TRBD1 matching 8 bases. The CDR3 is 13 residues long. V lost 4 bases to trimming and J lost 7 bases; unmatched junction nucleotides: 3. The V gene's germline CDR1 is SNHLY and CDR2 FYNNEI. For the CDR3, the DNA is TGTGCCAGCAGTGGGACAGGGTGGAACATTCAGTACTTC. This encodes CASSGTGWNIQYF.

The chain couples TRBV6-6 to TRBJ2-7; 9 nucleotides agree with TRBD2. The CDR3 consists of 15 residues. Germline V gene lookup returns CDR1 MNHNY and CDR2 SVGAGI (reference sequence). With V trimmed by 6 bases and J by 0 bases, 6 bases remained unmatched. The CDR3 sequence is CASSPGLAHSYEQYF. The CDR3 region has the DNA TGTGCCAGCAGCCCCGGACTAGCGCACTCCTACGAGCAGTACTTC.

The rearrangement links TRBV27 to TRBJ2-7; D is possibly TRBD2 (6 bases). Trimming shortened V by 3 bases and J by 3 bases, and 12 bases separated the two germline ends. The germline V gene has CDR1 MNHEY and CDR2 SMNVEV (reference sequence). The CDR3 extends over 14 amino acids. As DNA, the CDR3 is TGTGCCAGCAGTTTGCGGGGAGGTCACTACGAGCAGTACTTC. Encoded protein: CASSLRGGHYEQYF.

Only one count was recorded for this clone. The chain has TRBV2 and TRBJ1-1; 8 positions match TRBD1. The CDR3 consists of 17 residues. V was clipped by 6 bases and J by 2 bases; unmatched bases: 14. Germline assignment: CDR1 SNHLY and CDR2 FYNNEI. The CDR3: CASRRNLGGQGNTEAFF. The CDR3 DNA reads as TGTGCCAGCAGGCGTAACCTCGGAGGACAGGGTAACACTGAAGCTTTCTTT.

The CDR3 is CASSKLAVQETQYF. The CDR3 DNA is TGTGCCAGCAGCAAACTGGCAGTACAAGAGACCCAGTACTTC. The chain has TRBV21-1 and TRBJ2-5; TRBD1 was called by the table and not checked on the DNA. TRBV21-1 corresponds to a pseudogene. The CDR3 covers 14 residues.

The V gene is TRBV6-1, the J gene TRBJ1-2; D may be TRBD1 (6 bases). V lost 3 bases to trimming and J lost 4 bases, with 18 bases between them. The length of the CDR3 is 16 residues. Looked up from germline, CDR1 is MNHNS and CDR2 is SASEGT. In DNA form, the CDR3 reads TGTGCCAGCAGTGACCCAACCGGGGGGGGCGGCTATGGCTACACCTTC. It codes for CASSDPTGGGGYGYTF.

The chain links TRBV28 to TRBJ1-5, with 7 bases identical to TRBD1. V lost 4 bases, J lost 6 bases, and 18 bases stayed unmatched. The CDR3 extends over 18 amino acids. The germline gives CDR1 MDHEN, CDR2 SYDVKM. The CDR3 nucleotides are TGTGCCAGCAGTTCGGATCAGACAGGGTGGGAGTTTGGTCAGCCCCAGCATTTT. It is translated as CASSSDQTGWEFGQPQHF.

The chain combines TRBV6-6 with TRBJ2-7, with 7 nucleotides matching TRBD1. Per germline, CDR1 MNHNY and CDR2 SVGAGI (reference sequence). This CDR3 comprises 15 residues. Trimming took 8 bases from V and 0 from J; bases not matched to a gene: 10. CDR3 amino acids: CASGGTASSSYEQYF. DNA of the CDR3: TGTGCCAGCGGTGGGACAGCATCCAGCTCCTACGAGCAGTACTTC.

The chain combines TRBV7-8 with TRBJ1-1; TRBD1 might be the D (5 bases). Looked up from germline, CDR1 is SGHVS and CDR2 is FQNEAQ. CDR3 size: 16 residues. V lost 5 bases to trimming and J lost 0 bases, with 16 bases between them. In DNA, the CDR3 is TGTGCCAGCAGCGAGATTTCAGGGTATCTGAACACTGAAGCTTTCTTT. Protein product: CASSEISGYLNTEAFF.

The rearrangement links TRBV4-1 to TRBJ1-2, with D unclear. The V and J ends lost 0 bases and 7 bases respectively, with 27 bases between them. The CDR3 contains 19 residues. Per germline, CDR1 MGHRA and CDR2 YSYEKL. As DNA, the CDR3 is TGCGCCAGCAGCCAAGATCTGTTCGGATTGTTAGCTGCCCATAGTGGCTACACCTTC. Translating gives CASSQDLFGLLAAHSGYTF.

CDR3 protein: CASTPGRELAAFF. CDR3 DNA sequence: TGTGCCAGTACCCCGGGGAGGGAGTTGGCGGCTTTCTTT. The V and J genes are TRBV19 and TRBJ1-1; D not resolved. Germline V gene lookup returns CDR1 LNHDA and CDR2 SQIVND (reference sequence). Trimming removed 7 bases at V and 11 bases at J, with 20 bases between. The CDR3 runs to 13 residues.

In this sample, this clone turned up once. The chain couples TRBV28 to TRBJ1-2; 7 nucleotides align to TRBD1. Germline CDR1 MDHEN, CDR2 SYDVKM. Trimming cost V 7 bases and J 2 bases; bases outside gene matches: 13. The CDR3 has 16 residues. CDR3: CASTPSGRGVNYGYTF. As DNA, the CDR3 is TGTGCCAGCACCCCCAGTGGCAGGGGGGTCAACTATGGCTACACCTTC.

The V and J genes are TRBV7-2 and TRBJ2-7, with TRBD1 matching over 9 bases. The V segment lost 7 bases and the J segment 4 bases; nucleotides outside the gene matches: 14. Germline CDR1 SGHTA, CDR2 FQGNSA. The CDR3 spans 16 residues. The DNA of the CDR3 is TGTGCCAGCACCTTTACCTCCGGGACAGGGTTTTACGAGCAGTACTTC. As protein: CASTFTSGTGFYEQYF.

This chain's CDR3 is CASSPNRGWNYGYTF. DNA of the CDR3: TGTGCCAGCTCACCAAACAGGGGTTGGAACTATGGCTACACCTTC. V and J are TRBV18 and TRBJ1-2, with 7 bases fitting TRBD1. Unmatched junction bases numbered 5, after V lost 2 bases and J lost 2 bases. Germline assignment: CDR1 KGHSH and CDR2 LQKENI. This CDR3 has 15 residues.

The chain is built from TRBV7-9 and TRBJ2-7; 7 bases align to TRBD1. Germline V gene data show CDR1 as SEHNR and CDR2 as FQNEAQ (reference sequence). J gave up 4 bases and V 4 bases, and 4 bases lay outside the gene matches. The CDR3 has 13 amino acids. Here the CDR3 DNA reads TGTGCCAGCAGCTCGGGACAGACTTACGAGCAGTACTTC. Its protein is CASSSGQTYEQYF.

The chain uses TRBV21-1 and TRBJ2-7; the table's D call, TRBD2, was not checked against the DNA. TRBV21-1 constitutes a pseudogene. The CDR3 totals 16 residues. CDR3 sequence: CASTVFPAGDPYEQYF. In nucleotides, the CDR3 is TGTGCCAGCACTGTCTTCCCGGCGGGGGACCCCTACGAGCAGTACTTC.